These T cell receptor beta chains were read from a single sample in a study of blood T cell repertoires in COVID-19. Data came from immunoSEQ multiplex PCR; TCRdb stores just in-frame clones and leaves some out. In the table there are fewer than 350,000 clones, around nine tenths of which are singletons. The sequenced sample was PBMCs or T cells enriched from blood (not recorded which). Receptors originate from a woman in her 40s who had recovered from COVID-19. Each CDR3 is given with its conserved first and last residue. Fields, in order: CDR3 DNA, CDR3 protein, D gene, V gene, J gene, clone size. The D gene is left open where the match is weak. Clone size, where shown, is once, few, many, or a class for clones that have expanded.

CDR3 DNA: TGTGCCAGCAGCTTGAGGGGACAGGGGATTAACTATGGCTACACCTTC; CDR3 protein: CASSLRGQGINYGYTF; D gene: TRBD1; V gene: TRBV5-4; J gene: TRBJ1-2; clone size: -
CDR3 DNA: TGTGCCAGCAGCTTAGTGGCAGGGGGTTTGTCTCCTCAGCCCCAGCATTTT; CDR3 protein: CASSLVAGGLSPQPQHF; D gene: TRBD1; V gene: TRBV7-2; J gene: TRBJ1-5; clone size: -
CDR3 DNA: TGCGCCAGCAGCTTGGCCCTGACCGGGACAGGGATGAACACTGAAGCTTTCTTT; CDR3 protein: CASSLALTGTGMNTEAFF; D gene: TRBD1; V gene: TRBV5-1; J gene: TRBJ1-1; clone size: -
CDR3 DNA: TGTGCCAGCAGTTTAACCATTGACTTGGACAGGTCGGGGTCTTTCTTT; CDR3 protein: CASSLTIDLDRSGSFF; D gene: TRBD1; V gene: TRBV27; J gene: TRBJ1-1; clone size: -
CDR3 DNA: TGTGCCAGTAGTCGAGGAGCATATGGCTACACCTTC; CDR3 protein: CASSRGAYGYTF; D gene: -; V gene: TRBV19; J gene: TRBJ1-2; clone size: -
CDR3 DNA: TGTGCCAGCAGTTTATCTGGGACAGGGGTAGAAAAACTGTTTTTT; CDR3 protein: CASSLSGTGVEKLFF; D gene: TRBD1; V gene: TRBV27; J gene: TRBJ1-4; clone size: -
CDR3 DNA: TGTGCCAGCAGTGAAGACTCCCCTAGCGGAGACTCCTACAATGAGCAGTTCTTC; CDR3 protein: CASSEDSPSGDSYNEQFF; D gene: TRBD2; V gene: TRBV6-1; J gene: TRBJ2-1; clone size: -
CDR3 DNA: TGTGCCAGCAGCCCCCGCTCTGGAAACACCATATATTTT; CDR3 protein: CASSPRSGNTIYF; D gene: -; V gene: TRBV9; J gene: TRBJ1-3; clone size: -
CDR3 DNA: TGCAGTGCTAGAAAACTTTACGAGCAGTACTTC; CDR3 protein: CSARKLYEQYF; D gene: -; V gene: TRBV20-1; J gene: TRBJ2-7; clone size: few
CDR3 DNA: TGTGCCAGTATTTCAAGGCTAGGTGGCTACACCTTC; CDR3 protein: CASISRLGGYTF; D gene: -; V gene: TRBV19; J gene: TRBJ1-2; clone size: few
CDR3 DNA: TGTGCCTGGAGCCCTACAAGGGGAGGCTCTGGAAACACCATATATTTT; CDR3 protein: CAWSPTRGGSGNTIYF; D gene: -; V gene: TRBV30; J gene: TRBJ1-3; clone size: -
CDR3 DNA: TGTGCCAGCAGCCAAGAATCTGCCAGGGGAACCTCTGGGGCCAACGTCCTGACTTTC; CDR3 protein: CASSQESARGTSGANVLTF; D gene: -; V gene: TRBV3-1/TRBV3-2; J gene: TRBJ2-6; clone size: -
CDR3 DNA: TGTGCCAGCAGCGTAGATAGGAACACTGAAGCTTTCTTT; CDR3 protein: CASSVDRNTEAFF; D gene: -; V gene: TRBV9; J gene: TRBJ1-1; clone size: -
CDR3 DNA: TGTGCCAGCAGCCCCCGGACAGGGGAAGGGGGTGAAGCTTTCTTT; CDR3 protein: CASSPRTGEGGEAFF; D gene: TRBD1; V gene: TRBV6-6; J gene: TRBJ1-1; clone size: -
CDR3 DNA: TGTGCCAGCAGCTTCCTGGGACAGGTCCATGGCTACACCTTC; CDR3 protein: CASSFLGQVHGYTF; D gene: TRBD1; V gene: TRBV6-5; J gene: TRBJ1-2; clone size: -
CDR3 DNA: TGTGCCAGCTCACTAGCGGGGGGGGACTACAATGAGCAGTTCTTC; CDR3 protein: CASSLAGGDYNEQFF; D gene: TRBD2; V gene: TRBV18; J gene: TRBJ2-1; clone size: -
CDR3 DNA: TGTGCCAGCAGCGCAACCGACAAGTGGGACAGGGTTTACGAGCAGTACTTC; CDR3 protein: CASSATDKWDRVYEQYF; D gene: TRBD1; V gene: TRBV9; J gene: TRBJ2-7; clone size: -
CDR3 DNA: TGTGCCAGCTCGGAAACGACAGGGGGCTTCAGTCAGCCCCAGCATTTT; CDR3 protein: CASSETTGGFSQPQHF; D gene: TRBD1; V gene: TRBV18; J gene: TRBJ1-5; clone size: -
CDR3 DNA: TGTGCCAGCAGCTTCCTCGGGGGGGACACTGAAGCTTTCTTT; CDR3 protein: CASSFLGGDTEAFF; D gene: -; V gene: TRBV5-5; J gene: TRBJ1-1; clone size: -
CDR3 DNA: TGTGCCAGCAGCGTAGGGCCCGAAACTGAAGCTTTCTTT; CDR3 protein: CASSVGPETEAFF; D gene: -; V gene: TRBV9; J gene: TRBJ1-1; clone size: once
CDR3 DNA: TGCGCCAGCAGCCAAGGGACAGCGAGCTCCTATAATTCACCCCTCCACTTT; CDR3 protein: CASSQGTASSYNSPLHF; D gene: -; V gene: TRBV4-1; J gene: TRBJ1-6; clone size: -
CDR3 DNA: TGTGCCAGCAGGGGGACACCTCAAGAGACCCAGTACTTC; CDR3 protein: CASRGTPQETQYF; D gene: -; V gene: TRBV6-5; J gene: TRBJ2-5; clone size: -
CDR3 DNA: TGTGCCAGCAGCTGGTGGGGACTGACAGTAATAATCGCCTACGAGCAGTACTTC; CDR3 protein: CASSWWGLTVIIAYEQYF; D gene: -; V gene: TRBV5-8; J gene: TRBJ2-7; clone size: -
CDR3 DNA: TGTGCCAGTAGTAGATTAGCGGAGGCCCCCTACAATGAGCAGTTCTTC; CDR3 protein: CASSRLAEAPYNEQFF; D gene: -; V gene: TRBV19; J gene: TRBJ2-1; clone size: -
CDR3 DNA: TGCGCCAGCAGCAACCCGACAGACTACGAGCAGTACTTC; CDR3 protein: CASSNPTDYEQYF; D gene: -; V gene: TRBV5-1; J gene: TRBJ2-7; clone size: -
CDR3 DNA: TGTGCCAGCAGCTTAAGGGCAGGGCGTGACTATGGCTACACCTTC; CDR3 protein: CASSLRAGRDYGYTF; D gene: -; V gene: TRBV7-3; J gene: TRBJ1-2; clone size: -
CDR3 DNA: TGCGCCAGCACCGGTACAGGGGTCGGTAATGGTGAAGCTTTCTTT; CDR3 protein: CASTGTGVGNGEAFF; D gene: TRBD1; V gene: TRBV5-1; J gene: TRBJ1-1; clone size: -
CDR3 DNA: TGTGCCAGCAGTTACTCGAGGAGGCGAGGAAGCTACGAGCAGTACTTC; CDR3 protein: CASSYSRRRGSYEQYF; D gene: -; V gene: TRBV6-6; J gene: TRBJ2-7; clone size: -
CDR3 DNA: TGTGCCAGCAGTCCCGGGAAGACCCAGTACTTC; CDR3 protein: CASSPGKTQYF; D gene: -; V gene: TRBV27; J gene: TRBJ2-5; clone size: -
CDR3 DNA: TGTGCCAGCAGCTTGACAGGGCCCTATGGCTACACCTTC; CDR3 protein: CASSLTGPYGYTF; D gene: -; V gene: TRBV5-4; J gene: TRBJ1-2; clone size: -
CDR3 DNA: TGTGCCAGCATCCCACGGGAACCACTGAACACTGAAGCTTTCTTT; CDR3 protein: CASIPREPLNTEAFF; D gene: -; V gene: TRBV6-1; J gene: TRBJ1-1; clone size: -
CDR3 DNA: TGTGCCAGCAGCGTTGGCGGGGGGGCCTCAGGGCAGTACTTC; CDR3 protein: CASSVGGGASGQYF; D gene: TRBD2; V gene: TRBV2; J gene: TRBJ2-4; clone size: -
CDR3 DNA: TGTGCCAGTAGTAAGGACAGGGCGGGGGATGGCTACACCTTC; CDR3 protein: CASSKDRAGDGYTF; D gene: TRBD1; V gene: TRBV19; J gene: TRBJ1-2; clone size: -
CDR3 DNA: TGTGCCTGGAGTGTTCAGGGGGCTGGAAACACCATATATTTT; CDR3 protein: CAWSVQGAGNTIYF; D gene: TRBD1; V gene: TRBV30; J gene: TRBJ1-3; clone size: -
CDR3 DNA: TGTGCGATCTTGCGGGGGGCGAGTGAAAAACTGTTTTTT; CDR3 protein: CAILRGASEKLFF; D gene: -; V gene: TRBV6-5; J gene: TRBJ1-4; clone size: -
CDR3 DNA: TGTGCCAGCTCCCGGGGACTAGCGGGCTCGGCAACCGGGGAGCTGTTTTTT; CDR3 protein: CASSRGLAGSATGELFF; D gene: TRBD2; V gene: TRBV18; J gene: TRBJ2-2; clone size: -
CDR3 DNA: TGTGCCAGCAGTGGGCTGACAGATCAAGAGACCCAGTACTTC; CDR3 protein: CASSGLTDQETQYF; D gene: -; V gene: TRBV25-1; J gene: TRBJ2-5; clone size: -
CDR3 DNA: TGTGCCAGCAGTGAAGGGCCTCAGCCCCAGCATTTT; CDR3 protein: CASSEGPQPQHF; D gene: -; V gene: TRBV6-1; J gene: TRBJ1-5; clone size: -
CDR3 DNA: TGTGCCAGCAGCTTGTCGACAGGAGTCTATGGCTACACCTTC; CDR3 protein: CASSLSTGVYGYTF; D gene: -; V gene: TRBV5-6; J gene: TRBJ1-2; clone size: once
CDR3 DNA: TGTGCCACCAGCAGAGAACGTCAGGACATCGGGACTGAAGCTTTCTTT; CDR3 protein: CATSRERQDIGTEAFF; D gene: -; V gene: TRBV15; J gene: TRBJ1-1; clone size: -
CDR3 DNA: TGCGCCAGCAGCTTGGACGGACAGGGCGGTTCACCCCTCCACTTT; CDR3 protein: CASSLDGQGGSPLHF; D gene: TRBD1; V gene: TRBV5-1; J gene: TRBJ1-6; clone size: -
CDR3 DNA: TGCGCCAGCAGCTTGGCCTCTCGGGAGACCCAGTACTTC; CDR3 protein: CASSLASRETQYF; D gene: -; V gene: TRBV5-1; J gene: TRBJ2-5; clone size: -
CDR3 DNA: TGTGCCAGCAGCTTAACGGACAGGGGATCTAATTCACCCCTCCACTTT; CDR3 protein: CASSLTDRGSNSPLHF; D gene: TRBD1; V gene: TRBV7-8; J gene: TRBJ1-6; clone size: -
CDR3 DNA: TGTGCCAGCAGCCCCCGGCGGACAGCTAAAGAGACCCAGTACTTC; CDR3 protein: CASSPRRTAKETQYF; D gene: -; V gene: TRBV7-8; J gene: TRBJ2-5; clone size: -
CDR3 DNA: TGTGCCAGCAGTTCCACATTCAGGGGCACGGCGAGAAACACCATATATTTT; CDR3 protein: CASSSTFRGTARNTIYF; D gene: -; V gene: TRBV27; J gene: TRBJ1-3; clone size: -
CDR3 DNA: TGCAGCGTCGACACAGGGAGCTATGGCTACACCTTC; CDR3 protein: CSVDTGSYGYTF; D gene: -; V gene: TRBV29-1; J gene: TRBJ1-2; clone size: -
CDR3 DNA: TGTGCCAGCAGTGAAACGAGGGGCCAGGGGGCGAATAATTCACCCCTCCACTTT; CDR3 protein: CASSETRGQGANNSPLHF; D gene: TRBD1; V gene: TRBV2; J gene: TRBJ1-6; clone size: -
CDR3 DNA: TGCAGCGTCCGGAAAGGGACAGGGTGGATCGGGTCCAAAAACATTCAGTACTTC; CDR3 protein: CSVRKGTGWIGSKNIQYF; D gene: TRBD1; V gene: TRBV29-1; J gene: TRBJ2-4; clone size: -
CDR3 DNA: TGCGCCAGCAGCAAAATCCAGGGTCTGAGCTATGGCTACACCTTC; CDR3 protein: CASSKIQGLSYGYTF; D gene: -; V gene: TRBV5-1; J gene: TRBJ1-2; clone size: -
CDR3 DNA: TGTGCCAGCAGGAGGGACAGGGCCTATGGCTACACCTTC; CDR3 protein: CASRRDRAYGYTF; D gene: TRBD1; V gene: TRBV6-5; J gene: TRBJ1-2; clone size: -
CDR3 DNA: TGCGCCAGCAGCCAAGCTGGGACTCACACCGGGGAGCTGTTTTTT; CDR3 protein: CASSQAGTHTGELFF; D gene: -; V gene: TRBV4-3; J gene: TRBJ2-2; clone size: medium-sized
CDR3 DNA: TGTGCCAGCAGCTTGTACGACGTCGCGGGGGGGCCTAGAGATACGCAGTATTTT; CDR3 protein: CASSLYDVAGGPRDTQYF; D gene: TRBD2; V gene: TRBV5-4; J gene: TRBJ2-3; clone size: -
CDR3 DNA: TGTGCCAGCAGCCCGGGGACAGTCCCCTACGAGCAGTACTTC; CDR3 protein: CASSPGTVPYEQYF; D gene: TRBD1; V gene: TRBV3-1/TRBV3-2; J gene: TRBJ2-7; clone size: once
CDR3 DNA: TGTGCCAGTAGTATCAGAGGACAGCTGAACACTGAAGCTTTCTTT; CDR3 protein: CASSIRGQLNTEAFF; D gene: -; V gene: TRBV19; J gene: TRBJ1-1; clone size: -
CDR3 DNA: TGCAGCGCCATGCGTAGCACAGATACGCAGTATTTT; CDR3 protein: CSAMRSTDTQYF; D gene: -; V gene: TRBV29-1; J gene: TRBJ2-3; clone size: -
CDR3 DNA: TGCAGCGTCAGCCGGGACAGGGATTCACCCCTCCACTTT; CDR3 protein: CSVSRDRDSPLHF; D gene: TRBD1; V gene: TRBV29-1; J gene: TRBJ1-6; clone size: -
CDR3 DNA: TGTGCCAGCAGTGAAGCCCCGGGAGTATACACCGGGGAGCTGTTTTTT; CDR3 protein: CASSEAPGVYTGELFF; D gene: -; V gene: TRBV6-1; J gene: TRBJ2-2; clone size: -
CDR3 DNA: TGTGCCAGCAGCCAAAGAGAAGGGGGTTTCCAGCCCCAGCATTTT; CDR3 protein: CASSQREGGFQPQHF; D gene: -; V gene: TRBV4-2; J gene: TRBJ1-5; clone size: once
CDR3 DNA: TGTGCCAGCAGCTTGGTTGGGCTAGCGGGATCCGATACGCAGTATTTT; CDR3 protein: CASSLVGLAGSDTQYF; D gene: TRBD2; V gene: TRBV5-4; J gene: TRBJ2-3; clone size: -
CDR3 DNA: TGTGCCAGCTCACCAATTGGCCCCGGGACAGGGGTCAATGAGCAGTTCTTC; CDR3 protein: CASSPIGPGTGVNEQFF; D gene: TRBD1; V gene: TRBV18; J gene: TRBJ2-1; clone size: -